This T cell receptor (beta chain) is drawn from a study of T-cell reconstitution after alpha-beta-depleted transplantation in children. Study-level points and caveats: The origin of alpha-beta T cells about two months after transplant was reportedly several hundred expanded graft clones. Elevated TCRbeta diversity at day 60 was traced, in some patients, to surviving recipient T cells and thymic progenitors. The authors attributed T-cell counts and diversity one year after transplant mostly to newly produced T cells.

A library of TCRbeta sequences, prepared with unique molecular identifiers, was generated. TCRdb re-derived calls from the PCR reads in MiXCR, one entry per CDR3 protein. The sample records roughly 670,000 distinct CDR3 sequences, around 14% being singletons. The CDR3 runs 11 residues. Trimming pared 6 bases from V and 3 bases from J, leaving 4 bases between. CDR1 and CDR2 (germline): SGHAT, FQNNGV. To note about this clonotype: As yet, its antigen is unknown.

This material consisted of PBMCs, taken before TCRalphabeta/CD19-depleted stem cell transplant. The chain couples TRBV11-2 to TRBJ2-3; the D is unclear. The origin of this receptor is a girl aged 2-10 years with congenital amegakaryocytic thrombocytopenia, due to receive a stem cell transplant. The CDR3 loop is CASRWTDTQYF. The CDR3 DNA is TGTGCCAGCAGGTGGACAGATACGCAGTATTTT.